These 20 T cell receptor beta chains came from one sample sequenced in a study of Ad26.COV2.S vaccination and SARS-CoV-2 variants. TCRdb keeps only in-frame clones here, not all; method: immunoSEQ multiplex PCR. The profile shows roughly 400,000 clones, roughly 90% of them singletons. Treatment of the sample: roughly 20 received Ad26.COV2.S at low or high dose, single or two shots; a few received placebo; per-sample allocation not given. Sampling was performed 63 days after the first vaccine or placebo injection. The sample consisted of peripheral blood, taken in a trial of Ad26.COV2.S vaccine versus placebo. These receptor sequences come from a person aged 18-60 years who received the Ad26.COV2.S COVID-19 vaccine or a placebo.

V is TRBV27 and J is TRBJ1-2; TRBD1 matches 7 bases. The CDR3 extends over 15 amino acids. Germline CDR1 and CDR2: MNHEY and SMNVEV (reference sequence). V shed 1 base, J shed 7 bases, and the junction held 9 bases outside the gene matches. CDR3: CASSLFGDSSIGYTF. The CDR3 DNA sequence: TGTGCCAGCAGTTTATTTGGGGACAGCAGTATTGGCTACACCTTC.

This clone showed up just once. CDR3 in DNA: TGTGCCAGCAGCTTAGACTGGGCGGGGAAGATCACAGATACGCAGTATTTT. Amino acids: CASSLDWAGKITDTQYF. This sequence joins TRBV11-2 and TRBJ2-3; tentatively, D is TRBD2 (6 bases). The germline V and J ends were trimmed by 0 bases and 2 bases, with 15 bases remaining between them. The germline CDR1 and CDR2 sequences are SGHAT and FQNNGV. The CDR3 has 17 residues.

The chain links TRBV4-3 to TRBJ2-1, with D unresolved. Looked up from germline, CDR1 is LGHNA and CDR2 is YSLEER. V lost 0 bases, J lost 0 bases, and 12 bases lay in between. The CDR3 spans 17 residues. CDR3 nucleotides: TGCGCCAGCAGCCAAGATGACCGGGTCGACTCCTACAATGAGCAGTTCTTC. Translation gives CASSQDDRVDSYNEQFF.

The chain employs TRBV2 and TRBJ1-5, with D possibly TRBD1 on 6 matching bases. Germline V gene data show CDR1 as SNHLY and CDR2 as FYNNEI. V was shortened by 8 bases and J by 1 base, with 15 bases between the two germline ends. This CDR3 spans 15 amino acids. The CDR3 DNA reads TGTGCCAGCCAGCTCTCGAGGGGGAGCAATCAGCCCCAGCATTTT. It is translated as CASQLSRGSNQPQHF.

V gene TRBV29-1 combines with J gene TRBJ1-1, with 8 bases matching TRBD1. CDR3 size: 16 residues. Germline V gene sequence: CDR1 SQVTM, CDR2 ANQGSEA. V shed 7 bases and J 1 base; nucleotides not matched to a gene: 14. Here the CDR3 reads CSAAGDRTKGNTEAFF. DNA of the CDR3: TGCAGCGCCGCGGGGGACAGGACAAAAGGGAACACTGAAGCTTTCTTT.

The rearrangement joins TRBV30 to TRBJ2-5; D is perhaps TRBD2 (6 bases). The CDR3 has 14 residues. The germline V and J ends were trimmed by 4 bases and 2 bases, with 14 bases remaining between them. Per germline, CDR1 GTSNPN and CDR2 SVGIG (reference sequence). CDR3: CAWTRAGLQETQYF. CDR3 DNA sequence: TGTGCCTGGACACGGGCGGGGCTACAAGAGACCCAGTACTTC.

The chain combines TRBV10-3 with TRBJ2-1, with D tentatively TRBD1 or TRBD2 (5 bases each). Trimming took off 8 bases at V and 3 bases at J, with 14 bases between the two ends. The CDR3 is 14 residues long. CDR1 and CDR2 (germline): ENHRY, SYGVKD. The CDR3 DNA sequence: TGTGCCATCTCCGGGACCGCTCTCTACAATGAGCAGTTCTTC. Encoded protein: CAISGTALYNEQFF.

The V and J genes are TRBV4-3 and TRBJ2-7, with D perhaps TRBD1 (5 bases). Germline CDR1 LGHNA, CDR2 YSLEER. Trimming removed 1 base from V and 0 bases from J, with 10 bases in between. The CDR3 spans 15 residues. CDR3 DNA: TGCGCCAGCAGCCAAGCGCAGGGCTTCTCCTACGAGCAGTACTTC. Encoded protein: CASSQAQGFSYEQYF.

This clone is a singleton in its sample. The chain links TRBV5-8 to TRBJ2-5; 8 bases align to TRBD1. CDR1 and CDR2 (germline): SGHTS, YDEGEE. V shed 2 bases and J 0 bases; nucleotides not matched to a gene: 3. The CDR3 length is 15 residues. The CDR3 nucleotides are TGTGCCAGCAGCTTCTTGGACAGGGACCAAGAGACCCAGTACTTC. Protein sequence: CASSFLDRDQETQYF.

The J gene is TRBJ1-5, the V gene TRBV28, with 9 bases fitting TRBD1. V lost 6 bases to trimming and J lost 0 bases; unmatched junction nucleotides: 9. From germline, CDR1 is MDHEN and CDR2 SYDVKM. The CDR3 covers 17 residues. The CDR3: CASSSTGGRFSNQPQHF. The CDR3 DNA reads as TGTGCCAGCAGCTCAACAGGGGGCCGGTTTAGCAATCAGCCCCAGCATTTT.

The chain combines TRBV6-4 with TRBJ1-1, with a weak D call TRBD1 (6 bases). The germline CDR1 and CDR2 sequences are MRHNA and SNTAGT. Trimming took off 6 bases at V and 4 bases at J, with 12 bases between the two ends. The CDR3 has 13 residues. CDR3 DNA sequence: TGTGCCAGCAGGAAACAGGGATCCACTGAAGCTTTCTTT. Translating it yields CASRKQGSTEAFF.

CDR3 in amino acids: CASSVEWRGETQYF. DNA for the CDR3: TGTGCCAGCAGCGTAGAATGGAGGGGGGAGACCCAGTACTTC. The rearrangement uses TRBV9 and TRBJ2-5; either TRBD1 or TRBD2 may fit D (6 bases each). The length of the CDR3 is 14 residues. The germline V gene encodes CDR1 SGDLS and CDR2 YYNGEE. Between the trimmed V and J ends, which lost 0 bases and 5 bases, there was a span of 11 bases. Complete variable domain (other parts from reference TRBV9 and TRBJ2-5): DSGVTQTPKHLITATGQRVTLRCSPRSGDLSVYWYQQSLDQGLQFLIQYYNGEERAKGNILERFSAQQFPDLHSELNLSSLELGDSALYFCASSVEWRGETQYFGPGTRLLVL.

The V and J genes are TRBV6-5 and TRBJ1-2; D unresolved. Germline CDR1 reads MNHEY; CDR2 reads SVGAGI. V was cut by 0 bases and J by 0 bases, with 11 bases left in between. The CDR3 has 16 amino acids. The CDR3 protein is CASSYSVNSPNYGYTF. The CDR3 DNA reads as TGTGCCAGCAGTTACTCGGTCAATAGTCCTAACTATGGCTACACCTTC.

The chain has TRBV6-5 and TRBJ2-1; 9 bases are shared with TRBD1. Germline assignment: CDR1 MNHEY and CDR2 SVGAGI. Trimming at V came to 8 bases and at J to 0 bases, leaving 5 bases not matched to a gene. CDR3 length: 15 amino acids. The DNA of the CDR3 is TGTGCCAGCGGGGGGACAGGGAACTCCTACAATGAGCAGTTCTTC. It codes for CASGGTGNSYNEQFF.

The rearrangement links TRBV7-9 to TRBJ2-2; TRBD1 agrees at 7 bases. Germline V gene sequence: CDR1 SEHNR, CDR2 FQNEAQ (reference sequence). This CDR3 is 16 amino acids long. V shed 6 bases and J 2 bases; nucleotides not matched to a gene: 9. CDR3 bases: TGTGCCAGCAGGTCAAAGGGGACAGAAAACACCGGGGAGCTGTTTTTT. This encodes CASRSKGTENTGELFF.

The rearrangement uses TRBV7-9 and TRBJ1-2; 7 nucleotides line up with TRBD1. This CDR3 is built from 16 residues. With 2 bases clipped from V and 6 bases from J, the junction kept 12 bases outside the gene matches. Germline V lookup: CDR1 SEHNR, CDR2 FQNEAQ (reference sequence). The chain's CDR3 is CASSLLHPTGADGYTF. CDR3 nucleotide sequence: TGTGCCAGCAGCTTACTCCACCCTACAGGGGCCGATGGCTACACCTTC.

This clone has a single count. The V and J genes are TRBV3-1 (or the pseudogene TRBV3-2) and TRBJ2-1, with 11 nucleotides matching TRBD2. V gave up 2 bases and J gave up 3 bases; unmatched junction bases: 9. Germline-derived CDR1 and CDR2 are LGHDT and YNNKEL (reference sequence). CDR3 length: 18 amino acids. CDR3 nucleotide sequence: TGTGCCAGCAGCCAACCCCTTAGCGGGGGGGGCTTCTACAATGAGCAGTTCTTC. Protein: CASSQPLSGGGFYNEQFF.

The genes are TRBV28 and TRBJ1-3; no clear D. The CDR3 covers 11 residues. Trimming cost V 3 bases and J 4 bases, with 1 base left between them. Germline lookup yields CDR1 MDHEN and CDR2 SYDVKM. CDR3 sequence: CASSFGNTIYF. The CDR3 nucleotides read TGTGCCAGCAGTTTCGGAAACACCATATATTTT.

The chain combines TRBV3-1 (or the pseudogene TRBV3-2) with TRBJ2-3; D is unclear. Trimming removed 4 bases from V and 2 bases from J, with 7 bases in between. Germline values: CDR1 LGHDT, CDR2 YNNKEL (reference sequence). The CDR3 sequence is 13 residues long. CDR3 amino acids: CASSLKSTDTQYF. DNA of the CDR3: TGTGCCAGCAGCCTAAAGTCCACAGATACGCAGTATTTT.

This sequence joins TRBV16 and TRBJ1-1, with unresolved D. The V end was cut by 2 bases, the J end by 1 base, with 5 bases between. The length of the CDR3 is 13 residues. Per the germline V gene, CDR1 is KGHSY and CDR2 is FQNENV. This CDR3 is CASSQQENTEAFF. In DNA, the CDR3 is TGTGCCAGCAGCCAACAGGAGAACACTGAAGCTTTCTTT.